Here is one TCR beta chain with its context. Trimming removed 3 bases from V and 7 bases from J, with 17 bases in between. CDR3 length: 15 residues. The V gene's germline CDR1 is SGHDT and CDR2 YYEEEE. In the original analysis: The assay estimated nucleated cells by amplifying reference gene primers. Profiling relied on immunoSEQ multiplex PCR, and the TCRdb table lists in-frame clones only, not all of them. V and J calls and clone size are those listed in that table; D and trimming were worked out from the DNA. The table lists 130,000 to 150,000 clones, just under 85% of them singletons, with more than 8.5% in the top ten. The participants were between about 18 and 90 years old and came from 24 US areas. Recovery meant two consecutive negative NP/OP PCR tests, professional clearance, or resolved symptoms. The source of the sample is a study of blood T cell repertoires in COVID-19.

The rearrangement links TRBV5-6 to TRBJ2-1; possibly TRBD2 for D (7 bases). The sample taken for sequencing was PBMCs or T cells enriched from blood (not recorded which). This receptor was taken from a man aged 50-60 years who had recovered from COVID-19. The CDR3 nucleotides read TGTGCCAGCAGCTGGGGCGGGGGCGCTCAAAATGAGCAGTTCTTC. It encodes CASSWGGGAQNEQFF.